What follows are 12 T cell receptor beta chains derived from one specimen sequenced in a study of brain T cells in children with intractable seizures. Produced via immunoSEQ multiplex PCR; TCRdb's table is partial and in-frame only. The sample lists 75,000 to 80,000 clones, about 92% seen once, with 1.5% in the top ten. The source material was peripheral blood, sampled at surgery. Every receptor here comes from a boy younger than two with tuberous sclerosis and intractable seizures.

This chain links TRBV19 with TRBJ2-1, with TRBD2 identical over 13 bases. The length of the CDR3 is 18 residues. J gave up 0 bases and V 5 bases, and 7 bases lay outside the gene matches. Looked up from germline, CDR1 is LNHDA and CDR2 is SQIVND (reference sequence). CDR3 nucleotides: TGTGCCAGTAGTGTGGGACTAGCGGGGTGGAGCTCCTACAATGAGCAGTTCTTC. Protein: CASSVGLAGWSSYNEQFF.

The rearrangement links TRBV29-1 to TRBJ2-1, with 11 bases that match TRBD2. The germline V gene encodes CDR1 SQVTM and CDR2 ANQGSEA. This CDR3 contains 13 residues. V lost 6 bases to trimming and J lost 4 bases; unmatched junction nucleotides: 2. The CDR3 sequence is CSVGLAEYNEQFF. In DNA, the CDR3 is TGCAGCGTGGGACTAGCGGAGTACAATGAGCAGTTCTTC.

The V and J genes are TRBV4-2 and TRBJ2-5; D is unresolved. V shed 0 bases and J shed 1 base, with 12 bases lying between them. The germline V gene encodes CDR1 LGHNA and CDR2 YNFKEQ. There are 16 residues in the CDR3. The CDR3, as DNA: TGTGCCAGCAGCCAAGATAATAGCAGGATCCAAGAGACCCAGTACTTC. This gives the protein CASSQDNSRIQETQYF.

The chain uses TRBV3-1 (or the pseudogene TRBV3-2) and TRBJ1-2; 9 bases align to TRBD1. The CDR3 contains 17 residues. Trimming took 4 bases from V and 7 from J; bases not matched to a gene: 16. The germline CDR1 and CDR2 sequences are LGHDT and YNNKEL (reference sequence). CDR3 sequence: CASSPRDRAFMGGGYTF. CDR3 nucleotides: TGTGCCAGCAGCCCTCGGGACAGGGCCTTCATGGGGGGTGGCTACACCTTC.

This clone appeared a single time. The V gene is TRBV6-5, the J gene TRBJ1-4, with D unclear. This CDR3 is built from 12 residues. Germline V CDR1 and CDR2: MNHEY, SVGAGI. V dropped 2 bases and J dropped 8 bases, with 6 bases sitting between them. This CDR3 is CASSYVGEKLFF. DNA of the CDR3: TGTGCCAGCAGTTACGTAGGGGAAAAACTGTTTTTT.

The chain is built from TRBV7-2 and TRBJ2-6, with unresolved D. CDR3 length equals 15 residues. V dropped 5 bases and J dropped 0 bases, with 8 bases sitting between them. Germline lookup yields CDR1 SGHTA and CDR2 FQGNSA. The DNA of the CDR3 is TGTGCCAGCAGCGATCGAGGCTCTGGGGCCAACGTCCTGACTTTC. This encodes CASSDRGSGANVLTF.

This sequence joins TRBV11-3 and TRBJ2-7, with 11 positions matching TRBD2. Germline V lookup: CDR1 SGHNT, CDR2 YENEEA. J gave up 7 bases and V 5 bases, and 10 bases lay outside the gene matches. This CDR3 contains 15 residues. The CDR3: CASSAQIAGGREQYF. CDR3 coding DNA: TGTGCCAGCAGCGCCCAAATAGCGGGAGGGCGGGAGCAGTACTTC.

V is TRBV2 and J is TRBJ1-1, with D unclear. This CDR3 spans 11 amino acids. V dropped 5 bases and J dropped 5 bases, with 6 bases sitting between them. The germline V gene has CDR1 SNHLY and CDR2 FYNNEI. The CDR3 bases are TGTGCCAGCAGTCCTGAAACTGAAGCTTTCTTT. Translating gives CASSPETEAFF.

The V and J genes are TRBV2 and TRBJ2-3; 8 nucleotides line up with TRBD2. This CDR3 has 14 amino acids. Germline V lookup: CDR1 SNHLY, CDR2 FYNNEI. V dropped 8 bases and J dropped 4; count of bases not matched to a gene: 8. CDR3 in amino acids: CASDLEAGADTQYF. CDR3 in DNA: TGTGCCAGCGATTTGGAAGCGGGGGCAGATACGCAGTATTTT.

In this sample, this clone turned up once. The chain is built from TRBV27 and TRBJ2-1; perhaps D is TRBD1 or TRBD2 (6 bases each). Trimming cost V 2 bases and J 2 bases, with 13 bases left between them. The CDR3 contains 16 residues. CDR1 and CDR2 (germline): MNHEY, SMNVEV (reference sequence). CDR3 sequence (DNA): TGTGCCAGCAGTTTAGTAGGGGGGATGGCCTACAATGAGCAGTTCTTC. Its protein is CASSLVGGMAYNEQFF.

This chain uses TRBV7-9 with TRBJ2-5; D is uncertain. The germline V gene encodes CDR1 SEHNR and CDR2 FQNEAQ (reference sequence). The length of the CDR3 is 14 residues. The ends were cut back, 5 bases at V and 2 bases at J, with 12 bases in the middle. As DNA, the CDR3 is TGTGCCAGCAGCATGACTCTAACTCAAGAGACCCAGTACTTC. It is translated as CASSMTLTQETQYF.

This clone appeared once. J is TRBJ1-1 and V is TRBV28; D gene uncertain. The CDR3 contains 12 residues. The germline V and J ends were trimmed by 5 bases and 3 bases, with 7 bases remaining between them. Germline CDR1 reads MDHEN; CDR2 reads SYDVKM. The CDR3 DNA reads TGTGCCAGCAGTCCGTGGGACACTGAAGCTTTCTTT. It translates to CASSPWDTEAFF.